These 14 T cell receptor beta chains share one sample of origin, sequenced in a study of blood T cell repertoires in COVID-19. Generated by immunoSEQ multiplex PCR, the TCRdb table keeps only in-frame clones and is missing some. The sample contains about 150,000 clones, about 80% of which appear only once. Sequencing used PBMCs or T cells enriched from blood (not recorded which). These receptors came from a woman in her 70s in a cohort exposed to, infected with or recovered from COVID-19 (not recorded which).

The CDR3 reads CASTKTGFDSETQYF. The DNA of the CDR3 is TGTGCCAGTACCAAGACAGGGTTTGATTCCGAGACCCAGTACTTC. The chain employs TRBV7-9 and TRBJ2-5, with 7 bases fitting TRBD1. The CDR3 length is 15 residues. The germline V gene encodes CDR1 SEHNR and CDR2 FQNEAQ (reference sequence). With 9 bases clipped from V and 5 bases from J, the junction kept 15 bases outside the gene matches.

This clone was detected only once. The CDR3 here is CASRGLANNEQFF. In DNA form, the CDR3 reads TGCGCCAGCCGAGGGTTAGCTAACAATGAGCAGTTCTTC. J is TRBJ2-1 and V is TRBV5-1; possibly TRBD2 for D (5 bases). Per the germline V gene, CDR1 is SGHRS and CDR2 is YFSETQ. The CDR3 totals 13 residues. Trimming removed 7 bases from V and 5 bases from J, with 13 bases in between.

The chain recombines TRBV7-9 with TRBJ1-2, with 7 bases fitting TRBD1. V lost 3 bases, J lost 7 bases, and 11 bases stayed unmatched. Looked up from germline, CDR1 is SEHNR and CDR2 is FQNEAQ (reference sequence). The CDR3 extends over 15 amino acids. CDR3 in amino acids: CASSLPGGRSSGYTF. CDR3 DNA sequence: TGTGCCAGCAGCTTGCCAGGGGGAAGGTCAAGTGGCTACACCTTC.

This clone was counted once. The rearrangement joins TRBV9 to TRBJ2-1, with 7 bases lining up with TRBD1. The CDR3 is 15 residues long. V was clipped by 5 bases and J by 2 bases; unmatched bases: 7. CDR1 is SGDLS, CDR2 YYNGEE, per germline. DNA for the CDR3: TGTGCCAGCAGGAAAGGGGGCCACCCCTACAATGAGCAGTTCTTC. Protein: CASRKGGHPYNEQFF.

This chain joins TRBV5-1 and TRBJ2-5; 7 bases align to TRBD1. The CDR3 consists of 15 residues. The germline gives CDR1 SGHRS, CDR2 YFSETQ. V was clipped by 0 bases and J by 3 bases; unmatched bases: 5. The CDR3 DNA is TGCGCCAGCAGCTTGGGGCCCGACAGGGAAGAGACCCAGTACTTC. It codes for CASSLGPDREETQYF.

This clone was observed a single time. The chain recombines TRBV7-2 with TRBJ1-2; tentative D call: TRBD1 (6 bases). The CDR3 length is 13 residues. V was pared by 3 bases and J by 10 bases, with 15 bases between. Germline CDR1 reads SGHTA; CDR2 reads FQGNSA. The CDR3 coding sequence is TGTGCCAGCAGCTTCAGCACGGACAGCCTCTACACCTTC. Encoded protein: CASSFSTDSLYTF.

This clone has a handful of counts. The chain uses TRBV4-2 and TRBJ2-2; 7 nucleotides line up with TRBD1. The junction had 3 bases not matched to a gene; V was cut back by 6 bases and J by 2 bases. This CDR3 region has 14 residues. From germline, CDR1 is LGHNA and CDR2 YNFKEQ. The CDR3 spells CASRGQSNTGELFF. The CDR3 region has the DNA TGTGCCAGCAGGGGACAGAGTAACACCGGGGAGCTGTTTTTT.

V gene TRBV6-5 combines with J gene TRBJ2-5; 12 bases fit TRBD2. Per the germline V gene, CDR1 is MNHEY and CDR2 is SVGAGI. V lost 6 bases and J lost 5; bases outside the gene matches: 4. This CDR3 comprises 14 residues. The CDR3 sequence: CASSPGTSGETQYF. The CDR3 coding sequence is TGTGCCAGCAGCCCAGGGACTAGCGGGGAGACCCAGTACTTC.

This sequence joins TRBV3-1 (or the pseudogene TRBV3-2) and TRBJ1-2; no clear D gene. This CDR3 is 19 amino acids long. Germline V gives CDR1 LGHDT, CDR2 YNNKEL (reference sequence). V lost 0 bases, J lost 8 bases, and 28 bases lay in between. The CDR3 loop reads CASSQDRRPHSGATGGYTF. In DNA form, the CDR3 reads TGTGCCAGCAGCCAAGATCGGAGGCCTCATTCTGGCGCGACGGGCGGCTACACCTTC.

The rearrangement links TRBV29-1 to TRBJ1-1; D may be TRBD1 (6 bases). The length of the CDR3 is 12 residues. The germline V gene has CDR1 SQVTM and CDR2 ANQGSEA. Trimming took 7 bases from V and 1 from J, leaving 10 bases between them. Written as DNA, the CDR3 is TGCAGCGGGGGGGCTGGGAACACTGAAGCTTTCTTT. Its translation is CSGGAGNTEAFF. Using reference TRBV29-1 and TRBJ1-1 for the parts outside the CDR3, the full variable domain is SAVISQKPSRDICQRGTSLTIQCQVDSQVTMMFWYRQQPGQSLTLIATANQGSEATYESGFVIDKFPISRPNLTFSTLTVSNMSPEDSSIYLCSGGAGNTEAFFGQGTRLTVV.

The genes are TRBV19 and TRBJ1-3; D is ambiguous. This CDR3 spans 16 amino acids. Germline values: CDR1 LNHDA, CDR2 SQIVND (reference sequence). The V end was cut by 7 bases, the J end by 1 base, with 17 bases between. CDR3 loop: CASIDPSLFSGNTIYF. The CDR3 DNA sequence: TGTGCCAGTATCGATCCAAGCCTTTTTTCTGGAAACACCATATATTTT.

This chain connects TRBV10-3 to TRBJ2-1; 10 nucleotides match TRBD2. The J segment lost 2 bases and the V segment lost 1 base, leaving 5 bases of the junction unmatched. Germline CDR1 and CDR2: ENHRY and SYGVKD. This CDR3 is 17 amino acids long. DNA for the CDR3: TGTGCCATCAGTGAGTTCTCCCTAGCGGGAGCCTACAATGAGCAGTTCTTC. As protein: CAISEFSLAGAYNEQFF.

The chain uses TRBV7-8 and TRBJ1-1; D not resolved. The V gene's germline CDR1 is SGHVS and CDR2 FQNEAQ. V lost 1 base, J lost 0 bases, and 3 bases lay in between. The CDR3 loop spans 13 amino acids. As DNA, the CDR3 is TGTGCCAGCAGCTTAGTATTGAACACTGAAGCTTTCTTT. The encoded protein is CASSLVLNTEAFF. Filled out from reference TRBV7-8 and TRBJ1-1, the complete variable domain reads GAGVSQSPRYKVAKRGQDVALRCDPISGHVSLFWYQQALGQGPEFLTYFQNEAQLDKSGLPSDRFFAERPEGSVSTLKIQRTQQEDSAVYLCASSLVLNTEAFFGQGTRLTVV.

V is TRBV7-9 and J is TRBJ1-2; D might be TRBD1 (5 bases). Per germline, CDR1 SEHNR and CDR2 FQNEAQ (reference sequence). Trimming shortened V by 5 bases and J by 4 bases, and 8 bases separated the two germline ends. The CDR3 has 12 amino acids. DNA for the CDR3: TGTGCCAGCAGCATCGACAGCTATGGCTACACCTTC. Residues: CASSIDSYGYTF.